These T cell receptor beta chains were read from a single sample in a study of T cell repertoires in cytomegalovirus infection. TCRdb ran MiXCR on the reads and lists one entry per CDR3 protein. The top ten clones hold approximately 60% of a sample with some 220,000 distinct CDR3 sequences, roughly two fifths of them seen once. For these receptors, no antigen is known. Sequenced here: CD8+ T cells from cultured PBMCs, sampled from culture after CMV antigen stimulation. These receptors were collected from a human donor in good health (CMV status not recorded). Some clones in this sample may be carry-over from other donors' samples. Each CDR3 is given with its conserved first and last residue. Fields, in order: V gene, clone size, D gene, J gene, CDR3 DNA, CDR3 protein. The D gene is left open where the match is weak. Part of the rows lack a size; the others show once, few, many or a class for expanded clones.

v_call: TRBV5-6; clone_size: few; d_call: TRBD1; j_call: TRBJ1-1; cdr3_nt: TGTGCCAGCAGCATCCCTGACAGGGCACTCACTGAAGCTTTCTTT; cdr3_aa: CASSIPDRALTEAFF
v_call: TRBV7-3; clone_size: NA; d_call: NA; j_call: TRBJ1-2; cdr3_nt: TGTGCCAGCAGCTTAGCCAGCTATGGCTACACCTTC; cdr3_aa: CASSLASYGYTF
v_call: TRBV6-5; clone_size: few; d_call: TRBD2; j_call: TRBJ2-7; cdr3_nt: TGTGCCAGCAGTTACTCCGGGACTAGCGGCTACGAGCAGTACTTC; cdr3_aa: CASSYSGTSGYEQYF
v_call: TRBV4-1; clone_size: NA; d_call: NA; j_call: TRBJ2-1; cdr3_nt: TGCGCCAGCAGCCAAATCCACTACAATGAGCAGTTCTTC; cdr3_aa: CASSQIHYNEQFF
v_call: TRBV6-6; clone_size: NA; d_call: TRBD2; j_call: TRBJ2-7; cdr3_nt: TGTGCCAGCAGCTACTCTCGGACTAGCGGGAGCGATGGCTCCTACGAGCAGTACTTC; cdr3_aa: CASSYSRTSGSDGSYEQYF
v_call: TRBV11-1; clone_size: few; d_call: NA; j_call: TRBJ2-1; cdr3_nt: TGTGCCAGCAGCCATTCAAATTCCTACAATGAGCAGTTCTTC; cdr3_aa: CASSHSNSYNEQFF
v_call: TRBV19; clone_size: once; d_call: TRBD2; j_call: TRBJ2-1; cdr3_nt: TGTGCCAGTAGTACTAACCCTGGGGGACTAGCTAAAAATGAGCAGTTCTTC; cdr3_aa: CASSTNPGGLAKNEQFF
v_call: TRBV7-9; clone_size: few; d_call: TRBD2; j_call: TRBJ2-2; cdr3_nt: TGTGCCAGCAGCAAACCCGGGACTAGCGGACGCCGCACCGGGGAGCTGTTTTTT; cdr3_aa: CASSKPGTSGRRTGELFF
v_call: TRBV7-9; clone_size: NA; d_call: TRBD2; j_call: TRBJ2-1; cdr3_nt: TGTGCCAGCAGCCCGACTAGCGGAACCTCCTACAATGAGCAGTTCTTC; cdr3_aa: CASSPTSGTSYNEQFF
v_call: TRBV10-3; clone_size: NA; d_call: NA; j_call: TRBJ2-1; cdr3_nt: TGTGCCATCAGTGGTGACAGCCTCTACAATGAGCAGTTCTTC; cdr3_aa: CAISGDSLYNEQFF
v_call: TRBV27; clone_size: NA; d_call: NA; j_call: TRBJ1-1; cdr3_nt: TGTGCCAGCAGACCGGACACGAAGGGAGTAGCTTTCTTT; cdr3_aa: CASRPDTKGVAFF
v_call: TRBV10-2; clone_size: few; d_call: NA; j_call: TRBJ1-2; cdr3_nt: TGCGCCAGCAGTGATGGCGAAATTAATGGCTACACCTTC; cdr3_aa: CASSDGEINGYTF
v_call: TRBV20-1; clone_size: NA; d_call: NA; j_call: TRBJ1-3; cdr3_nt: TGCAGTGCTAGAGAAGGGGATGATGGAAACACCATATATTTT; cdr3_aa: CSAREGDDGNTIYF
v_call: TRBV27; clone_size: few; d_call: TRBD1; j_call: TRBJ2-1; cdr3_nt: TGTGCCAGCAGGCCCGGGACAGACCCCCACAATGAGCAGTTCTTC; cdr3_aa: CASRPGTDPHNEQFF
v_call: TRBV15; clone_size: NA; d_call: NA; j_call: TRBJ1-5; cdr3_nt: TGTGCCACCGCGCGGGGCAGTCAGCCCCAGCATTTT; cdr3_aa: CATARGSQPQHF
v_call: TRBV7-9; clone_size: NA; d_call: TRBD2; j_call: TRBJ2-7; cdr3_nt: TGTGCCAGCAGCTCCCGAACGGGGGGTTTTAGCGAGCAGTACTTC; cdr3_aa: CASSSRTGGFSEQYF
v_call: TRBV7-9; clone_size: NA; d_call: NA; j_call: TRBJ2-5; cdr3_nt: TGTGCCAGCGACAGCATTCAAGAGACCCAGTACTTC; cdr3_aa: CASDSIQETQYF
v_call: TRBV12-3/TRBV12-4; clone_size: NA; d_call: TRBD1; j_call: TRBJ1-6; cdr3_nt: TGTGCCAGCAGCCGGGACAGGGGGCTAAGGAATTCACCCCTCCACTTT; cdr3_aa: CASSRDRGLRNSPLHF
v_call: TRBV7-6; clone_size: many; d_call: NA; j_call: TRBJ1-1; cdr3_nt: TGTGCCAGCAGCCCCCGTCCGGGGAACACTGAAGCTTTCTTT; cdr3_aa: CASSPRPGNTEAFF
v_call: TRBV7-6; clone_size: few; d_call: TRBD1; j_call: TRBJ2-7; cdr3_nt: TGTGCCAGCAGCCCTGGGACAGGGTTATTCTACGAGCAGTACTTC; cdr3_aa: CASSPGTGLFYEQYF
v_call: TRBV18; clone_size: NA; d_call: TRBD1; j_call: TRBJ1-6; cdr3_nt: TGTGCCAGCTCAGACAGGGGCCATCATTCACCCCTCCACTTT; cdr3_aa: CASSDRGHHSPLHF
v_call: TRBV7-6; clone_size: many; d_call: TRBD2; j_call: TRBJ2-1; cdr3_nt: TGTGCCAGCAGCCTCCGTTTAGCGGGAGGGCCACACAATGAGCAGTTCTTC; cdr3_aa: CASSLRLAGGPHNEQFF
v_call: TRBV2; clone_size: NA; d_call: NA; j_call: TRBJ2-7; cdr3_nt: TGTGCCAGCAGTGAAGGTCTCCGGGTCTCCTACGAGCAGTACTTC; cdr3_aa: CASSEGLRVSYEQYF
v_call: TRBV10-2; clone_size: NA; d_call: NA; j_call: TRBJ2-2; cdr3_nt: TGCGCCAGCAGTGTCTTCCCCCGGGACGGAGGCACCGGGGAGCTGTTTTTT; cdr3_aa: CASSVFPRDGGTGELFF
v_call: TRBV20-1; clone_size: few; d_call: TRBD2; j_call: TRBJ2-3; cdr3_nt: TGCAGTGCTAGAGGCGCCGGACTAGTTCCAGATACGCAGTATTTT; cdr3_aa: CSARGAGLVPDTQYF
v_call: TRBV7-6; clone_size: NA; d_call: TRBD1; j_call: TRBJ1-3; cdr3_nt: TGTGCCAGCAGCTTCGGGACAGAGGGTTCTGGAAACACCATATATTTT; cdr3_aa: CASSFGTEGSGNTIYF
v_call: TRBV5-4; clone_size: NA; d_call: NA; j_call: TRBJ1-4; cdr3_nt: TGTGCCAGCAGCGGATCGCCCGGGACGGTTGCAACTAATGAAAAACTGTTTTTT; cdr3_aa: CASSGSPGTVATNEKLFF
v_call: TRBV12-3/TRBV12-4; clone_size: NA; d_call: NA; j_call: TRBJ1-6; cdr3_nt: TGTGCCAGCAGTTTATTTGAGGTGCCGGGGTATTCACCCCTCCACTTT; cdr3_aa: CASSLFEVPGYSPLHF
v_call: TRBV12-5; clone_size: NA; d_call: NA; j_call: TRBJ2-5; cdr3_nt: TGTGCTAGTGGTCCAGGCAAGGGGAGCGGGTCCCAAGAGACCCAGTACTTC; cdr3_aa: CASGPGKGSGSQETQYF
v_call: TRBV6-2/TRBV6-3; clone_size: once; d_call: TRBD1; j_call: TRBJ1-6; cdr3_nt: TGTGCCAGCACCTGGGGGACAGGGCCTTCACCCCTCCACTTT; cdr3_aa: CASTWGTGPSPLHF
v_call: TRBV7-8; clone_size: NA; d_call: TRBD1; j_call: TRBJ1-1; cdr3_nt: TGTGCCAGCAGCTCAACCGGGACAGGGAACACTGAAGCTTTCTTT; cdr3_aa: CASSSTGTGNTEAFF
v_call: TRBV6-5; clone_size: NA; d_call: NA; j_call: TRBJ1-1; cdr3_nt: TGTGCCAGCAGTTACCGTTCCTACGCGGGGAACACTGAAGCTTTCTTT; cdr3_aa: CASSYRSYAGNTEAFF
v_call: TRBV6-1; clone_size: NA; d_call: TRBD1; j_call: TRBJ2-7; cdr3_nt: TGTGCCAGCAGTGAAGCAGGGACAGTAATCTACGAGCAGTACTTC; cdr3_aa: CASSEAGTVIYEQYF
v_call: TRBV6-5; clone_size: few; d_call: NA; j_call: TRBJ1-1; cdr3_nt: TGTGCCAGCAGTTACATGCAGGGGTCTGAAGCTTTCTTT; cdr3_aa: CASSYMQGSEAFF
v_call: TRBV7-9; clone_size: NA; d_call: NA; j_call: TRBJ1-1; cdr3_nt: TGTGCCAGCAGCTTAGGACAGCCGAACACTGAAGCTTTCTTT; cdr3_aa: CASSLGQPNTEAFF
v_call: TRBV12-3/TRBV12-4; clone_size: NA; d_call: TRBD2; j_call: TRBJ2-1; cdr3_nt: TGTGCCAGCACCTGGACTAGCGGGAGTTTGTTTTACTCCTACAATGAGCAGTTCTTC; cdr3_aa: CASTWTSGSLFYSYNEQFF
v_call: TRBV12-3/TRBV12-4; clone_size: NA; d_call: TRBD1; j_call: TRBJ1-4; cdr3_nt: TGTGCCAGCAGCCTTGCCCCCGGGACAGGGGAAGAAAAACTGTTTTTT; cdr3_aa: CASSLAPGTGEEKLFF
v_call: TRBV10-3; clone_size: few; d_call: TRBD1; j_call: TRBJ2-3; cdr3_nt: TGTGCCATCAGCGACCCGACAGGGACAGATACGCAGTATTTT; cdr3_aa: CAISDPTGTDTQYF
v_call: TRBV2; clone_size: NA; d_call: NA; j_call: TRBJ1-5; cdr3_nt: TGTGCCAGCAGTGAAGAAGGGGTCCGGCCCCAGCATTTT; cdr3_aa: CASSEEGVRPQHF
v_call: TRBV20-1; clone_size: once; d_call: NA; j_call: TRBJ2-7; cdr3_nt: TGCAGTGCCCCCGCCGGGACGTCGAGCTCCTACGAGCAGTACTTC; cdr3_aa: CSAPAGTSSSYEQYF
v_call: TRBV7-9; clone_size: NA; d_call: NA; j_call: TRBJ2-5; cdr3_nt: TGTGCCAGCAGCTTAGCATGGGTCCCAGAGACCCAGTACTTC; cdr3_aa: CASSLAWVPETQYF
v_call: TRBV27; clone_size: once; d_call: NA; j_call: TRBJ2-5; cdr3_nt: TGTGCCAGCGCAGACGGGGGAAGCGAGACCCAGTACTTC; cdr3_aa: CASADGGSETQYF